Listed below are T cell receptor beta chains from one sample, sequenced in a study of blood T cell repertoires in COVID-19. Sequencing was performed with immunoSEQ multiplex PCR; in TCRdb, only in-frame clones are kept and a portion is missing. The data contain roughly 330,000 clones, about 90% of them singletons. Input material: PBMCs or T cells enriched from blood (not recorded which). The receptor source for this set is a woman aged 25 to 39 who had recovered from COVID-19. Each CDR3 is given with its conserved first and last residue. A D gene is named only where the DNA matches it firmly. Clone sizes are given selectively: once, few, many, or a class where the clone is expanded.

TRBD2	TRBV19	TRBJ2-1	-	CASSIDGTSGGNEQFF	TGTGCCAGTAGTATAGATGGGACTAGCGGGGGCAATGAGCAGTTCTTC
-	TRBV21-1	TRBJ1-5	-	CASSIGRSNQPQHF	TGTGCCAGCAGCATCGGGAGGAGCAATCAGCCCCAGCATTTT
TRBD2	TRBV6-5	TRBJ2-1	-	CASTFGLAGTSEQFF	TGTGCCAGCACTTTCGGTTTAGCGGGGACTAGTGAGCAGTTCTTC
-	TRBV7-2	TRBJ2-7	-	CASRKTPSYEQYF	TGTGCCAGCAGAAAAACACCCTCCTACGAGCAGTACTTC
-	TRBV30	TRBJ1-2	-	CAWGLYGYTF	TGTGCCTGGGGACTGTATGGCTACACCTTC
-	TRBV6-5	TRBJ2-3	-	CASAVWTALTDTQYF	TGTGCCAGTGCTGTCTGGACAGCCCTCACAGATACGCAGTATTTT
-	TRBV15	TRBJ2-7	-	CATSSLGVPSEQYF	TGTGCCACCAGCAGCCTAGGGGTCCCTTCTGAGCAGTACTTC
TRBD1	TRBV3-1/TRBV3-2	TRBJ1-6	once	CASSRATGGYNSPLHF	TGTGCCAGCAGCCGCGCGACAGGGGGCTATAATTCACCCCTCCACTTT
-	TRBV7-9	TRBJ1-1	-	CASSLQSRQVEAFF	TGTGCCAGCAGCTTACAGAGCCGACAGGTTGAAGCTTTCTTT
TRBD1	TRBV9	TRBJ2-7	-	CASSPSRDRGEQYF	TGTGCCAGCAGCCCGAGCCGGGACAGGGGCGAGCAGTACTTC
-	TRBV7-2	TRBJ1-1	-	CASSFRGITEAFF	TGTGCCAGCAGCTTTAGGGGGATCACTGAAGCTTTCTTT
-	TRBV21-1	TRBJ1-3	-	CASSKNFLLTGESGNTIYF	TGTGCCAGCAGCAAAAATTTCCTACTGACAGGTGAGTCTGGAAACACCATATATTTT
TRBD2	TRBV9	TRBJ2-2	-	CASSVELAGAGELFF	TGTGCCAGCAGCGTAGAACTAGCGGGGGCCGGGGAGCTGTTTTTT
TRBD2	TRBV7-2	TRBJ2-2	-	CASSSGLAGGLVGLGELFF	TGTGCCAGCAGCTCGGGACTAGCGGGGGGCCTAGTTGGGCTCGGGGAGCTGTTTTTT
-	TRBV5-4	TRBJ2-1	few	CASSRLDENRFF	TGTGCCAGCAGCCGACTAGACGAGAATCGGTTCTTC
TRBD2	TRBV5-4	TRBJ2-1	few	CASSWGTRVYNEQFF	TGTGCCAGCAGCTGGGGGACTAGGGTCTACAATGAGCAGTTCTTC
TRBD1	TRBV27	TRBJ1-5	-	CASSRDRGNQPQHF	TGTGCCAGCAGCCGGGACAGGGGTAATCAGCCCCAGCATTTT
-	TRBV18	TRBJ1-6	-	CASSPGQGNSPLHF	TGTGCCAGCTCACCAGGGCAGGGAAATTCACCCCTCCACTTT
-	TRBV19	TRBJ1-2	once	CASSIDPPGQPAYGYTF	TGTGCCAGTAGTATAGATCCCCCGGGACAACCCGCCTATGGCTACACCTTC
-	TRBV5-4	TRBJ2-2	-	CASSLPPDLGELFF	TGTGCCAGCAGCTTGCCCCCCGACTTAGGGGAGCTGTTTTTT
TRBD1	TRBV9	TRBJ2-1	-	CASSVDPPGTVYNEQFF	TGTGCCAGCAGCGTAGACCCACCGGGGACAGTCTACAATGAGCAGTTCTTC
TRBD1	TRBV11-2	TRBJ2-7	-	CASGRRGQGFYEQYF	TGTGCCAGCGGACGGAGGGGACAGGGGTTTTACGAGCAGTACTTC
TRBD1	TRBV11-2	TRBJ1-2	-	CASSLAGTGNYGYTF	TGTGCCAGCAGCTTAGCAGGGACAGGGAACTATGGCTACACCTTC
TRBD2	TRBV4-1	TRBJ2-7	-	CASSQDQAGSLWEQYF	TGCGCCAGCAGCCAAGATCAAGCGGGGTCGCTTTGGGAGCAGTACTTC
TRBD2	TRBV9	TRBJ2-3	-	CASSAGLASDTQYF	TGTGCCAGCAGCGCCGGACTAGCGTCAGATACGCAGTATTTT
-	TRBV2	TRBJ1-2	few	CASSRADRLGGYTF	TGTGCCAGCAGTAGGGCCGACAGATTGGGTGGCTACACCTTC
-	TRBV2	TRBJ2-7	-	CASSERTDYEQYF	TGTGCCAGCAGTGAAAGGACAGACTACGAGCAGTACTTC
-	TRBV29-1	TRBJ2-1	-	CSVLGGANEQFF	TGCAGCGTCCTAGGAGGTGCCAATGAGCAGTTCTTC
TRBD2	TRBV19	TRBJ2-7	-	CASSTSGTRGYEQYF	TGTGCCAGTAGTACCAGCGGGACGCGGGGATACGAGCAGTACTTC
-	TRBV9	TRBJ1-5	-	CASSVGDQPQHF	TGTGCCAGCAGCGTAGGCGATCAGCCCCAGCATTTT
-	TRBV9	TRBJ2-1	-	CASSVGPVGRYSYNEQFF	TGTGCCAGCAGCGTAGGTCCTGTGGGGCGGTACTCCTACAATGAGCAGTTCTTC
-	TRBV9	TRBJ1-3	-	CASSDVAPGIFGNTIYF	TGTGCCAGCAGCGACGTTGCCCCAGGTATCTTTGGAAACACCATATATTTT